One and the same sample provided the 23 T cell receptor beta chains below, sequenced in a study of blood T cell repertoires in COVID-19. Only in-frame clones appear in the TCRdb table, and some are missing; sequencing was by immunoSEQ multiplex PCR. The data hold about 98,000 clones, with about 81% observed a single time. The sample comprised peripheral blood. These receptors originate from an older man with acute or convalescent COVID-19.

The chain links TRBV5-1 to TRBJ1-4; TRBD1 is a possible D gene (5 bases). The germline CDR1 and CDR2 sequences are SGHRS and YFSETQ. V shed 4 bases and J shed 7 bases, with 14 bases lying between them. This CDR3 region has 14 residues. The CDR3 here is CASSNVREGEKLFF. CDR3 nucleotides: TGCGCCAGCAGCAATGTCAGGGAAGGTGAAAAACTGTTTTTT.

This clone was found a few times. The rearrangement uses TRBV5-6 and TRBJ2-7; possible D gene TRBD1, 7 bases. The V and J ends lost 0 bases and 6 bases respectively, with 16 bases between them. The CDR3 runs to 15 residues. Germline CDR1 SGHDT, CDR2 YYEEEE. This CDR3 is CASSLERQGGIEQYF. The CDR3 coding sequence is TGTGCCAGCAGCTTGGAACGGCAGGGGGGAATCGAGCAGTACTTC.

The chain carries TRBV19 and TRBJ2-2; D is perhaps TRBD1 (7 bases). Germline lookup yields CDR1 LNHDA and CDR2 SQIVND (reference sequence). V was pared by 3 bases and J by 5 bases, with 13 bases between. This CDR3 is built from 15 residues. The CDR3 nucleotides read TGTGCCAGTAGTATTGACAGGGCGGGGACCGGGGAGCTGTTTTTT. Encoded protein: CASSIDRAGTGELFF.

This chain links TRBV1 with TRBJ2-3; the table's D call TRBD2 went unverified against the DNA. TRBV1 is classified as a pseudogene. The CDR3 runs 17 residues. The DNA for the CDR3 is TGCACCAGCAGCCAAGATCAGCGGGAGGCTCGCACAGATACGCAGTATTTT. It codes for CTSSQDQREARTDTQYF.

The chain is built from TRBV30 and TRBJ2-4, with D tentatively TRBD2 (5 bases). Trimming cost V 0 bases and J 6 bases, with 15 bases left between them. CDR3 length equals 15 residues. In germline, CDR1 is GTSNPN, CDR2 SVGIG (reference sequence). The CDR3 bases are TGTGCCTGGAGTGTACGGGGTTCGTGGCCAAACATTCAGTACTTC. As protein: CAWSVRGSWPNIQYF.

The J gene is TRBJ2-1, the V gene TRBV4-2; perhaps TRBD1 as D (6 bases). Trimming pared 1 base from V and 7 bases from J, leaving 17 bases between. Germline V gene lookup returns CDR1 LGHNA and CDR2 YNFKEQ. This CDR3 contains 16 residues. As DNA, the CDR3 is TGTGCCAGCAGCCAAGCCGGCGCCGTGGGGGCAAATGAGCAGTTCTTC. Encoded protein: CASSQAGAVGANEQFF.

V and J are TRBV28 and TRBJ2-1, with 11 bases matching TRBD2. CDR1 MDHEN and CDR2 SYDVKM come from the germline V gene. This CDR3 is 15 amino acids long. The J segment lost 8 bases and the V segment lost 8 bases, leaving 11 bases of the junction unmatched. CDR3 sequence: CASDSVAGGLYEQFF. The CDR3 DNA reads as TGTGCCAGCGATTCAGTAGCGGGAGGGCTCTATGAGCAGTTCTTC.

This clone is a singleton in its sample. The V gene is TRBV11-3, the J gene TRBJ2-3; 13 bases align to TRBD2. Trimming at V came to 3 bases and at J to 2 bases, leaving 2 bases not matched to a gene. Germline lookup yields CDR1 SGHNT and CDR2 YENEEA. This CDR3 comprises 16 residues. This CDR3 is CASSLGLAGFTDTQYF. For the CDR3, the DNA is TGTGCCAGCAGCTTGGGACTAGCGGGGTTCACAGATACGCAGTATTTT.

The chain recombines TRBV6-4 with TRBJ2-3; TRBD2 might be the D (5 bases). Germline loops: CDR1 MRHNA, CDR2 SNTAGT. The V end was cut by 4 bases, the J end by 0 bases, with 11 bases between. The CDR3 sequence is 15 residues long. The DNA for the CDR3 is TGTGCCAGCAGTGCCTTCGAGGGTAGCACAGATACGCAGTATTTT. Translation: CASSAFEGSTDTQYF.

As concerns this clone: The junction departs from germline at one end; a sequencing error may be responsible. This chain joins TRBV20-1 and TRBJ1-2; weak D call: TRBD1 (5 bases). This CDR3 has 10 amino acids. CDR1 DFQATT and CDR2 SNEGSKA come from the germline V gene (reference sequence). The CDR3 DNA is TGTAGGGCAGGGCTGAATGGCTACACCTTC. The encoded protein is CRAGLNGYTF.

This clone has just a few counts. The chain uses TRBV6-5 and TRBJ1-2; 9 nucleotides agree with TRBD1. With V trimmed by 7 bases and J by 3 bases, 6 bases remained unmatched. The CDR3 is 14 amino acids. Germline V lookup: CDR1 MNHEY, CDR2 SVGAGI. As DNA, the CDR3 is TGTGCCAGCACCCGGACAGGGGCCGACTATGGCTACACCTTC. It specifies CASTRTGADYGYTF.

In this sample, this clone turned up many times. The J gene is TRBJ2-2, the V gene TRBV27; perhaps TRBD2 as D (6 bases). The CDR3 covers 16 residues. V was cut by 8 bases and J by 1 base, with 17 bases left in between. Per the germline V gene, CDR1 is MNHEY and CDR2 is SMNVEV (reference sequence). The CDR3 nucleotides are TGTGCCAGCGGACTCCGGGGGACGTGGAACACCGGGGAGCTGTTTTTT. This encodes CASGLRGTWNTGELFF.

This clone was detected only a few times. V gene TRBV28 combines with J gene TRBJ1-2; 8 nucleotides match TRBD1. The CDR3 totals 14 residues. Looked up from germline, CDR1 is MDHEN and CDR2 is SYDVKM. Trimming removed 4 bases from V and 7 bases from J; junction bases left unmatched: 8. The CDR3 DNA is TGTGCCAGCAGTTCCCCGGACAGGGTAGGTGGCTACACCTTC. Its protein is CASSSPDRVGGYTF.

The chain has TRBV5-1 and TRBJ1-1, with 7 bases matching TRBD1. CDR1 is SGHRS and CDR2 is YFSETQ in the germline V gene. The V and J ends lost 3 bases and 4 bases, in that order; junction bases with no gene match: 6. The CDR3 totals 14 residues. Here the CDR3 DNA reads TGCGCCAGCAGCTGGACCGACAGGGCCACTGAAGCTTTCTTT. This codes for CASSWTDRATEAFF.

The chain couples TRBV28 to TRBJ2-7; TRBD2 matches 14 bases. CDR3 size: 18 residues. Germline trimming cut 1 base from V and 8 bases from J; bases unmatched to any gene: 13. CDR1 is MDHEN and CDR2 is SYDVKM in the germline V gene. CDR3 protein: CASSLYRAGLAGDRQQYF. The CDR3 coding sequence is TGTGCCAGCAGTTTATACCGAGCGGGACTAGCGGGGGACAGACAGCAGTACTTC.

The CDR3 DNA reads as TGTGCCAGCAGCGCCGGGACTACATACACCGGGGAGCTGTTTTTT. Translating it yields CASSAGTTYTGELFF. The genes are TRBV9 and TRBJ2-2, with 7 bases identical to TRBD2. The germline V gene has CDR1 SGDLS and CDR2 YYNGEE. V trimming: 3 bases; J trimming: 3 bases; junction bases outside the gene matches: 5. The length of the CDR3 is 15 residues.

This clone was detected only a few times. The chain is built from TRBV19 and TRBJ1-5, with D perhaps matching TRBD1 (6 bases). V lost 4 bases, J lost 5 bases, and 12 bases lay in between. Germline lookup yields CDR1 LNHDA and CDR2 SQIVND (reference sequence). The CDR3 has 14 residues. The CDR3: CASSRGQGDQPQHF. The DNA for the CDR3 is TGTGCCAGTAGTAGGGGGCAGGGTGATCAGCCCCAGCATTTT.

This rearrangement joins TRBV27 to TRBJ2-3; TRBD2 is a possible D gene (5 bases). CDR1 is MNHEY, CDR2 SMNVEV, per germline (reference sequence). Trimming took 2 bases from V and 5 from J, leaving 11 bases between them. The CDR3 is made up of 14 amino acids. Written as DNA, the CDR3 is TGTGCCAGCAGTTTAATTGAGGCGGGAGATACGCAGTATTTT. Protein: CASSLIEAGDTQYF.

In its sample, this clone was seen a few times. This rearrangement joins TRBV10-3 to TRBJ2-7; 9 bases are shared with TRBD2. This CDR3 has 16 residues. Looked up from germline, CDR1 is ENHRY and CDR2 is SYGVKD. The V and J ends lost 1 base and 3 bases, in that order; junction bases with no gene match: 7. This CDR3 reads CAISEFREAGGYEQYF. In nucleotides, the CDR3 is TGTGCCATCAGTGAGTTTAGGGAAGCGGGAGGCTACGAGCAGTACTTC.

The chain has TRBV19 and TRBJ2-7; 9 bases match TRBD1. CDR3 length: 15 residues. Germline trimming cut 3 bases from V and 7 bases from J; bases unmatched to any gene: 10. Germline lookup yields CDR1 LNHDA and CDR2 SQIVND (reference sequence). CDR3 in amino acids: CASSIGTGFVEEQYF. In DNA, the CDR3 is TGTGCCAGTAGTATTGGGACAGGGTTTGTAGAGGAGCAGTACTTC.

This clone showed up just once. The V call is TRBV9, the J call TRBJ2-1, with a possible D match to TRBD2 (5 bases). Trimming cost V 4 bases and J 0 bases, with 8 bases left between them. Germline CDR1 SGDLS, CDR2 YYNGEE. CDR3 length: 14 amino acids. Here the CDR3 DNA reads TGTGCCAGCAGCCCCGGGGACTCCTACAATGAGCAGTTCTTC. This gives the protein CASSPGDSYNEQFF.

This chain links TRBV28 with TRBJ2-1; 10 positions match TRBD2. The CDR3 has 15 amino acids. With 10 bases clipped from V and 7 bases from J, the junction kept 13 bases outside the gene matches. In germline, CDR1 is MDHEN, CDR2 SYDVKM. This CDR3 is CATLGSGRARNEQFF. DNA of the CDR3: TGTGCCACTCTAGGGAGCGGGAGGGCCAGGAATGAGCAGTTCTTC.

This clone was seen a few times. V gene TRBV5-4 combines with J gene TRBJ1-6; 7 nucleotides match TRBD1. Trimming removed 4 bases from V and 8 bases from J; junction bases left unmatched: 12. The germline V gene has CDR1 SGHNT and CDR2 YYREEE (reference sequence). CDR3 size: 16 residues. The CDR3 region has the DNA TGTGCCAGCAGCCCAAGGAGACAGGGAGTGGATTCACCCCTCCACTTT. This translates into CASSPRRQGVDSPLHF.